This T cell receptor beta chain derives from a study of vaccination effects on CD4 cells after COVID-19. Study in general: Early and late post-vaccination samples came from three convalescent patients.

General observations from the study: The study had few convalescent patients and no early post-infection timepoints. Marked clonal contraction was seen late after vaccination (in both infection- and vaccine-induced clones).

With V trimmed by 1 base and J by 0 bases, 11 bases remained unmatched. CDR1 is SEHNR, CDR2 FQNEAQ, per germline (reference sequence). There are 18 residues in the CDR3. Details on this clone: As yet, its antigen is unknown.

Antigen-specific CD4+ T cells expanded by the ViraFEST assay with viral peptide pools were then sequenced. After around nine days in culture, the CD4+ T cells were isolated. The person was diagnosed with PCR-confirmed SARS-CoV-2 infection between March and December 2020. Participants got two doses of BNT162b2 or mRNA-1273 vaccine. Cultivation was performed at two million PBMC per well with roughly 10 IU/ml IL-2 and 9 to 10 ug/ml peptides added. Data came from immunoSEQ multiplex PCR; TCRdb stores just in-frame clones and leaves some out. Of 12,000 to 15,000 clones in the sample, over 60% were seen once.

The sample here was CD4+ T cells from PBMCs cultured with HCoV-NL63 spike peptides, taken after COVID-19 vaccination. This receptor was taken from a human donor who had a prior SARS-CoV-2 infection. V gene TRBV7-9 combines with J gene TRBJ2-7; TRBD1 agrees at 8 bases. Here the CDR3 reads CASSLGTRTTGGSYEQYF. DNA of the CDR3: TGTGCCAGCAGCTTAGGTACGCGGACAACAGGGGGCTCCTACGAGCAGTACTTC.